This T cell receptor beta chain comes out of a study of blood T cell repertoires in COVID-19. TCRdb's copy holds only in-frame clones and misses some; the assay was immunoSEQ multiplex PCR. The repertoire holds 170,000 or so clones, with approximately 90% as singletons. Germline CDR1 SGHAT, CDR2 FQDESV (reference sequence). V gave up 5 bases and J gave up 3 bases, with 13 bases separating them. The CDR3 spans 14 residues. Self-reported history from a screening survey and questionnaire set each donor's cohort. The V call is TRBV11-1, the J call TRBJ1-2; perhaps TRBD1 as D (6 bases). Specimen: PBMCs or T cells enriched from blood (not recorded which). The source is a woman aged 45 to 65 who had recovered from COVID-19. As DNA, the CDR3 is TGTGCCAGCAGCGTCCCAGGGGCCCACTATGGCTACACCTTC. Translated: CASSVPGAHYGYTF. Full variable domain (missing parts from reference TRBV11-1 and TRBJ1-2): EAEVAQSPRYKITEKSQAVAFWCDPISGHATLYWYRQILGQGPELLVQFQDESVVDDSQLPKDRFSAERLKGVDSTLKIQPAELGDSAMYLCASSVPGAHYGYTFGSGTRLTVV.